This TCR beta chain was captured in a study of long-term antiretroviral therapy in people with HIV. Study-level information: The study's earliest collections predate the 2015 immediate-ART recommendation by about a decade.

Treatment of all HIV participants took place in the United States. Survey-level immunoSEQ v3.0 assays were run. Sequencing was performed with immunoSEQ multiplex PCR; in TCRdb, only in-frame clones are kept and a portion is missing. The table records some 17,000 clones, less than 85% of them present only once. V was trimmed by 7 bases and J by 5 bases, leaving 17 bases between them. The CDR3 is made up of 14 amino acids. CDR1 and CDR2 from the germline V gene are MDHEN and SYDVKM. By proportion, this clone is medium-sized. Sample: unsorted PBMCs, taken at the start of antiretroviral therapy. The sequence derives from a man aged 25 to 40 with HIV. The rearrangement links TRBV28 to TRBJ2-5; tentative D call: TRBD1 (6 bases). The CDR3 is CASKLQGSGETQYF. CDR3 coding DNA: TGTGCCAGCAAATTACAGGGCAGTGGCGAGACCCAGTACTTC.